Shown below are 32 T cell receptor beta chains from a single sample sequenced in a study of STAT3 mutations in large granular lymphocyte leukemia. Overall study results and limits: In T-cell large granular lymphocyte leukemia, about half of patients showed multiple immunodominant subclonotypes.

These TCRs are of unknown antigen specificity. Data came from immunoSEQ multiplex PCR; TCRdb stores just in-frame clones and leaves some out. The repertoire includes over 30,000 clones, about 88% of them detected once, and roughly 0.39% sits in the top ten. Specimen: PBMCs. The source is a human donor with T large granular lymphocyte leukemia. Some clones in this sample may be carry-over from other donors' samples.

This clone showed up just a few times. This chain connects TRBV5-4 to TRBJ2-7; a weak D match, TRBD1 (6 bases). CDR3 length: 14 amino acids. V lost 3 bases to trimming and J lost 6 bases, with 16 bases between them. Germline V lookup: CDR1 SGHNT, CDR2 YYREEE (reference sequence). CDR3 sequence (DNA): TGTGCCAGCAGCTCATACAGGGCGTCCAGCGAGCAGTACTTC. Translating it yields CASSSYRASSEQYF.

The rearrangement joins TRBV5-6 to TRBJ2-3, with TRBD2 as a possible D gene (6 bases). This CDR3 spans 13 amino acids. Germline V gives CDR1 SGHDT, CDR2 YYEEEE. V was shortened by 4 bases and J by 7 bases, with 13 bases between the two germline ends. The CDR3 bases are TGTGCCAGCAGCCCGGCGCGGGGAAATACGCAGTATTTT. It encodes CASSPARGNTQYF.

The chain links TRBV19 to TRBJ2-7; tentatively, D is TRBD1 (6 bases). Per germline, CDR1 LNHDA and CDR2 SQIVND (reference sequence). The germline V and J ends were trimmed by 6 bases and 0 bases, with 12 bases remaining between them. This CDR3 is built from 14 residues. In DNA, the CDR3 is TGTGCCAGTAGGAGGGACACAAGCTCCTACGAGCAGTACTTC. It specifies CASRRDTSSYEQYF.

The chain uses TRBV27 and TRBJ1-2; D is undetermined. Trimming pared 6 bases from V and 4 bases from J, leaving 12 bases between. Germline V CDR1 and CDR2: MNHEY, SMNVEV (reference sequence). This CDR3 spans 13 amino acids. Here the CDR3 reads CASSVSPSYGYTF. In DNA, the CDR3 is TGTGCCAGCAGCGTGTCCCCTAGCTATGGCTACACCTTC.

V is TRBV7-9 and J is TRBJ2-3, with TRBD2 matching 14 bases. The CDR3 sequence is 18 residues long. Germline loops: CDR1 SEHNR, CDR2 FQNEAQ (reference sequence). J lost 2 bases, V lost 1 base, and 5 bases had no gene match. CDR3 DNA sequence: TGTGCCAGCAGCTTAGGACTAGCGGGGGGGCAAATCACAGATACGCAGTATTTT. This gives the protein CASSLGLAGGQITDTQYF.

The sample holds one count of this clone. V and J are TRBV4-3 and TRBJ1-2, with a weak D call TRBD1 (6 bases). This CDR3 is built from 15 residues. V shed 4 bases and J shed 8 bases, with 20 bases lying between them. Looked up from germline, CDR1 is LGHNA and CDR2 is YSLEER. The CDR3 DNA reads as TGCGCCAGCAGCCCGATCCGGGGGGCTGTTAGCGGCTACACCTTC. Encoded protein: CASSPIRGAVSGYTF.

V is TRBV15 and J is TRBJ1-2; no definite D call. CDR1 and CDR2 from the germline V gene are LNHNV and YYDKDF (reference sequence). The ends were cut back, 3 bases at V and 4 bases at J, with 15 bases in the middle. The length of the CDR3 is 15 residues. In nucleotides, the CDR3 is TGTGCCACCAGCAGGCCCCGCGGGGAATTCTATGGCTACACCTTC. It specifies CATSRPRGEFYGYTF. The variable domain in full, completed from reference TRBV15 and TRBJ1-2, reads DAMVIQNPRYQVTQFGKPVTLSCSQTLNHNVMYWYQQKSSQAPKLLFHYYDKDFNNEADTPDNFQSRRPNTSFCFLDIRSPGLGDTAMYLCATSRPRGEFYGYTFGSGTRLTVV.

The chain links TRBV11-2 to TRBJ1-1; no definite D call. Trimming stripped 6 bases from V and 0 bases from J, with 14 bases between. Germline V gene data show CDR1 as SGHAT and CDR2 as FQNNGV. The CDR3 totals 15 residues. CDR3 nucleotides: TGTGCCAGCAGTCTATCCTCAGTCCTGAACACTGAAGCTTTCTTT. It encodes CASSLSSVLNTEAFF.

Concerning this clone: Within the sample, other DNA sequences also encode this same CDR3. This chain joins TRBV20-1 and TRBJ1-3; D uncertain. This CDR3 comprises 11 residues. The germline V gene has CDR1 DFQATT and CDR2 SNEGSKA (reference sequence). V lost 5 bases, J lost 4 bases, and 6 bases lay in between. This chain's CDR3 is CSASGGNTIYF. As DNA, the CDR3 is TGCAGTGCTTCCGGCGGAAACACCATATATTTT.

In its sample, this clone was seen once. The rearrangement links TRBV4-3 to TRBJ2-7; D is unclear. Germline loops: CDR1 LGHNA, CDR2 YSLEER. CDR3 size: 16 residues. V lost 0 bases and J lost 2, with 14 bases in between. DNA for the CDR3: TGCGCCAGCAGCCAAGATGCACGGACCCAAGCCTACGAGCAGTACTTC. Its protein is CASSQDARTQAYEQYF.

This clone came up a few times. The DNA for the CDR3 is TGTGCCAGCAGCCCCACAGGGCACAATCAGCCCCAGCATTTT. Translated: CASSPTGHNQPQHF. The chain combines TRBV7-9 with TRBJ1-5; D may be TRBD1 (6 bases). V lost 5 bases to trimming and J lost 3 bases, with 11 bases between them. Germline CDR1 is SEHNR and CDR2 is FQNEAQ (reference sequence). The CDR3 covers 14 residues.

This rearrangement joins TRBV11-3 to TRBJ2-2, with 7 positions matching TRBD2. The CDR3 sequence is 15 residues long. The V segment lost 3 bases and the J segment 0 bases; nucleotides outside the gene matches: 1. CDR1 and CDR2 (germline): SGHNT, YENEEA. DNA for the CDR3: TGTGCCAGCAGCTTGGGGGGGGCGAACACCGGGGAGCTGTTTTTT. Its protein product is CASSLGGANTGELFF.

There are a few counts of this clone. The chain recombines TRBV11-2 with TRBJ1-2; D not resolved. The CDR3 spans 12 residues. V dropped 1 base and J dropped 6 bases, with 6 bases sitting between them. From germline, CDR1 is SGHAT and CDR2 FQNNGV. The CDR3 DNA reads TGTGCCAGCAGCTTAGTGGCAGATGGCTACACCTTC. Its protein is CASSLVADGYTF.

The chain combines TRBV2 with TRBJ2-1, with 7 nucleotides matching TRBD1. The CDR3 is 12 amino acids. Germline V gene sequence: CDR1 SNHLY, CDR2 FYNNEI. J gave up 10 bases and V 2 bases, and 2 bases lay outside the gene matches. This CDR3 is CASSERGQEQFF. CDR3 nucleotide sequence: TGTGCCAGCAGTGAAAGGGGACAGGAGCAGTTCTTC.

The chain has TRBV5-6 and TRBJ2-2; 9 nucleotides match TRBD1. The CDR3 totals 15 residues. V was clipped by 4 bases and J by 6 bases; unmatched bases: 7. The V gene's germline CDR1 is SGHDT and CDR2 YYEEEE. The CDR3 DNA reads TGTGCCAGCAGCCGGGACAGGGCAGGACCCGGGGAGCTGTTTTTT. It is translated as CASSRDRAGPGELFF.

CDR3 sequence (DNA): TGTGCCACCAGCAGAGATCGGCAGGGGCTTGAAGCTTTCTTT. This encodes CATSRDRQGLEAFF. This sequence joins TRBV15 and TRBJ1-1, with D perhaps matching TRBD1 (6 bases). This CDR3 has 14 amino acids. V was trimmed by 0 bases and J by 7 bases, leaving 12 bases between them. Germline CDR1 LNHNV, CDR2 YYDKDF (reference sequence).

The chain joins TRBV5-4 to TRBJ2-1; a weak D match, TRBD2 (6 bases). This CDR3 is built from 13 residues. The V gene lost 5 bases and the J gene lost 9 bases, with 15 bases spanning the gap. Per the germline V gene, CDR1 is SGHNT and CDR2 is YYREEE (reference sequence). Here the CDR3 reads CASRVEGLGEQFF. CDR3 nucleotide sequence: TGTGCCAGCAGAGTGGAGGGGCTAGGTGAGCAGTTCTTC.

The chain carries TRBV30 and TRBJ1-4; 8 bases are a match to TRBD1. The CDR3 consists of 13 residues. Germline V lookup: CDR1 GTSNPN, CDR2 SVGIG (reference sequence). The V segment lost 5 bases and the J segment 7 bases; nucleotides outside the gene matches: 6. The DNA of the CDR3 is TGTGCCTGGGGACAGGGAGTTGCTGAAAAACTGTTTTTT. This translates into CAWGQGVAEKLFF.

The chain has TRBV5-1 and TRBJ2-2; TRBD2 agrees at 12 bases. V gave up 5 bases and J gave up 1 base; unmatched junction bases: 3. Per germline, CDR1 SGHRS and CDR2 YFSETQ. CDR3 length equals 16 residues. This CDR3 reads CASRKTSGGNTGELFF. In DNA form, the CDR3 reads TGCGCCAGCAGAAAGACTAGCGGGGGGAACACCGGGGAGCTGTTTTTT.

In DNA form, the CDR3 reads TGTGCCAGCAGCCTGTACAGGATCTATGGCTACACCTTC. It encodes CASSLYRIYGYTF. This chain joins TRBV5-6 and TRBJ1-2, with D possibly being TRBD1 (5 bases). The CDR3 runs 13 residues. The V gene's germline CDR1 is SGHDT and CDR2 YYEEEE. V shed 4 bases and J shed 4 bases, with 11 bases lying between them. The full variable domain, in which reference TRBV5-6 and TRBJ1-2 provide the parts outside the CDR3, is DAGVTQSPTHLIKTRGQQVTLRCSPKSGHDTVSWYQQALGQGPQFIFQYYEEEERQRGNFPDRFSGHQFPNYSSELNVNALLLGDSALYLCASSLYRIYGYTFGSGTRLTVV.

V usage is TRBV7-9 and J usage is TRBJ1-3, with D unclear. Trimming removed 2 bases at V and 0 bases at J, with 5 bases between. The CDR3 runs to 14 residues. Germline V gene lookup returns CDR1 SEHNR and CDR2 FQNEAQ (reference sequence). The CDR3 region has the DNA TGTGCCAGCAGCTTAATCAACTCTGGAAACACCATATATTTT. Translation: CASSLINSGNTIYF.

This chain links TRBV2 with TRBJ1-1; TRBD1 agrees at 7 bases. This CDR3 comprises 15 residues. With 3 bases clipped from V and 4 bases from J, the junction kept 8 bases outside the gene matches. CDR1 and CDR2 (germline): SNHLY, FYNNEI. The CDR3 sequence is CASSDPTGAGTEAFF. The CDR3 bases are TGTGCCAGCAGTGATCCCACAGGGGCCGGCACTGAAGCTTTCTTT.

This clone was counted between two and nine times. This sequence joins TRBV7-2 and TRBJ2-7, with D possibly TRBD1 on 6 matching bases. The germline V and J ends were trimmed by 5 bases and 2 bases, with 16 bases remaining between them. CDR1 is SGHTA and CDR2 is FQGNSA in the germline V gene. This CDR3 spans 15 amino acids. The CDR3 reads CASSNAGTRTYEQYF. CDR3 DNA sequence: TGTGCCAGCAGCAACGCCGGGACACGGACCTACGAGCAGTACTTC. Complete variable domain (other parts from reference TRBV7-2 and TRBJ2-7): GAGVSQSPSNKVTEKGKDVELRCDPISGHTALYWYRQSLGQGLEFLIYFQGNSAPDKSGLPSDRFSAERTGGSVSTLTIQRTQQEDSAVYLCASSNAGTRTYEQYFGPGTRLTVT.

The chain carries TRBV30 and TRBJ1-3; 8 nucleotides match TRBD1. CDR3 size: 13 residues. The J segment lost 4 bases and the V segment lost 2 bases, leaving 1 base of the junction unmatched. Germline values: CDR1 GTSNPN, CDR2 SVGIG (reference sequence). As DNA, the CDR3 is TGTGCCTGGAGTAGACAGGGGGGAAACACCATATATTTT. Protein product: CAWSRQGGNTIYF.

The CDR3 spells CSVPGLAGVETQYF. The DNA of the CDR3 is TGCAGCGTACCCGGACTAGCGGGGGTAGAGACCCAGTACTTC. The J gene is TRBJ2-5, the V gene TRBV29-1; 13 bases align to TRBD2. Germline loops: CDR1 SQVTM, CDR2 ANQGSEA. With 6 bases clipped from V and 4 bases from J, the junction kept 5 bases outside the gene matches. There are 14 residues in the CDR3.

This chain uses TRBV5-1 with TRBJ2-7; unclear D gene. The CDR3 sequence is 12 residues long. Germline V gene lookup returns CDR1 SGHRS and CDR2 YFSETQ. V was trimmed by 0 bases and J by 3 bases, leaving 4 bases between them. CDR3 protein: CASSLDGYEQYF. CDR3 nucleotide sequence: TGCGCCAGCAGCTTGGACGGCTACGAGCAGTACTTC.

For this clone: A read error may produce the germline difference seen at one junction end. The chain combines TRBV28 with TRBJ1-2; D is possibly TRBD1 (6 bases). In germline, CDR1 is MDHEN, CDR2 SYDVKM. CDR3 size: 14 residues. CDR3 region: CANSPEGGVGGYTF. CDR3 DNA: TGTGCCAACAGTCCCGAAGGGGGAGTCGGTGGCTACACCTTC.

The chain links TRBV5-4 to TRBJ1-1; D is undetermined. The V and J ends lost 3 bases and 1 base respectively, with 7 bases between them. Germline V lookup: CDR1 SGHNT, CDR2 YYREEE (reference sequence). This CDR3 is 13 amino acids long. CDR3 sequence (DNA): TGTGCCAGCAGCTACGACTCGAACACTGAAGCTTTCTTT. Its protein product is CASSYDSNTEAFF.

The CDR3 sequence is CASSQDTDTVRTQYF. The CDR3 DNA follows: TGCGCCAGCAGCCAAGACACGGACACCGTACGGACCCAGTACTTC. This chain connects TRBV4-1 to TRBJ2-5, with D possibly TRBD1 on 5 matching bases. The germline CDR1 and CDR2 sequences are MGHRA and YSYEKL. V lost 0 bases to trimming and J lost 7 bases, with 15 bases between them. The CDR3 covers 15 residues.

This clone was observed a few times. This rearrangement joins TRBV5-1 to TRBJ1-1; 8 nucleotides agree with TRBD1. Germline lookup yields CDR1 SGHRS and CDR2 YFSETQ. The CDR3 consists of 13 residues. Germline trimming cut 4 bases from V and 4 bases from J; bases unmatched to any gene: 3. The CDR3 sequence: CASSRTGGTEAFF. Written as DNA, the CDR3 is TGCGCCAGCAGCCGTACAGGGGGCACTGAAGCTTTCTTT.

The CDR3 here is CATSRTLAGGLQYNEQFF. In DNA, the CDR3 is TGTGCCACCAGCAGAACCCTAGCGGGGGGGCTGCAGTACAATGAGCAGTTCTTC. This rearrangement joins TRBV15 to TRBJ2-1; 12 bases line up with TRBD2. Trimming cost V 2 bases and J 4 bases; bases outside gene matches: 9. Germline CDR1 is LNHNV and CDR2 is YYDKDF (reference sequence). The CDR3 is made up of 18 amino acids. Based on the CDR3 plus reference TRBV15 and TRBJ2-1, the full variable domain is DAMVIQNPRYQVTQFGKPVTLSCSQTLNHNVMYWYQQKSSQAPKLLFHYYDKDFNNEADTPDNFQSRRPNTSFCFLDIRSPGLGDTAMYLCATSRTLAGGLQYNEQFFGPGTRLTVL.

J is TRBJ1-2 and V is TRBV2; 8 bases map to TRBD1. The CDR3 contains 14 residues. V lost 4 bases and J lost 5; bases outside the gene matches: 6. The germline gives CDR1 SNHLY, CDR2 FYNNEI. This CDR3 is CASSAGGLIYGYTF. The CDR3 nucleotides read TGTGCCAGCAGTGCAGGGGGCCTTATTTATGGCTACACCTTC.